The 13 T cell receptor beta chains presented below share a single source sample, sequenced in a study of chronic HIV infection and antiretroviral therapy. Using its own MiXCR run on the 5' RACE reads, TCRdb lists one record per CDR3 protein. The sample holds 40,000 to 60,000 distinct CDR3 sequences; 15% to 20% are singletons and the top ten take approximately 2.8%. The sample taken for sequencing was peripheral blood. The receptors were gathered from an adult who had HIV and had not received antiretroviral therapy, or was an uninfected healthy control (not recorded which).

CDR3 loop: CASSRDRFGEAFF. CDR3 sequence (DNA): TGTGCCAGCAGCCGGGACAGGTTTGGGGAAGCTTTCTTT. V and J are TRBV6-4 and TRBJ1-1; 8 nucleotides align to TRBD1. This CDR3 spans 13 amino acids. Per the germline V gene, CDR1 is MRHNA and CDR2 is SNTAGT. With V trimmed by 6 bases and J by 8 bases, 8 bases remained unmatched.

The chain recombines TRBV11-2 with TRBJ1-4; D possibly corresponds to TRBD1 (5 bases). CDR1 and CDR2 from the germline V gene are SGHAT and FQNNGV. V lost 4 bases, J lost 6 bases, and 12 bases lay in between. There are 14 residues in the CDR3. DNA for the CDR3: TGTGCCAGCAGCTCCCCCGGGGGGGATGAAAAACTGTTTTTT. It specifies CASSSPGGDEKLFF.

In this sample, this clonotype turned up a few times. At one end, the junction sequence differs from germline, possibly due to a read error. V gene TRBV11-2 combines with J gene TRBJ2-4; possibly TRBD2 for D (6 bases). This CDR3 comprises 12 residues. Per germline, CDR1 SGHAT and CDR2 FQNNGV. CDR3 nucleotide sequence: TGTGCCAGCAGCTTAGTCTCCGGGAGCCCCACCTTC. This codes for CASSLVSGSPTF.

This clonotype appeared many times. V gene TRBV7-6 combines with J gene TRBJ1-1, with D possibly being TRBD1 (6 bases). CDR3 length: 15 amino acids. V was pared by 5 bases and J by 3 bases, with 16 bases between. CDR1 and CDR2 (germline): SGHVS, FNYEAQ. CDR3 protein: CASSPPGARYTEAFF. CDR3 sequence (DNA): TGTGCCAGCAGCCCACCGGGGGCGAGGTACACTGAAGCTTTCTTT.

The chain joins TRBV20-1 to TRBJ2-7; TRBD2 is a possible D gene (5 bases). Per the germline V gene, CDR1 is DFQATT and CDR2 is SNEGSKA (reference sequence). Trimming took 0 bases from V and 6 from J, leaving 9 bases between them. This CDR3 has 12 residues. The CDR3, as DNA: TGCAGTGCTAGAGATATGGGAGTCGAGCAGTACTTC. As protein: CSARDMGVEQYF.

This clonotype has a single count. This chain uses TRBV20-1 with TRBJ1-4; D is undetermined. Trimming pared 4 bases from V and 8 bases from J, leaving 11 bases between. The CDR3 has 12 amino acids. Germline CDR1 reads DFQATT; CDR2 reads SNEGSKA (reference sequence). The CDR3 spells CSAIGGLEKLFF. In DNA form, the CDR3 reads TGCAGTGCTATCGGCGGGCTGGAAAAACTGTTTTTT.

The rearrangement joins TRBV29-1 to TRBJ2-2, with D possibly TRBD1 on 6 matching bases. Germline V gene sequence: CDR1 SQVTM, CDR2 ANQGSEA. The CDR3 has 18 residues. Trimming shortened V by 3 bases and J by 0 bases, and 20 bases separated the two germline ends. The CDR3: CSVEASGTHSSNTGELFF. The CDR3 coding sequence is TGCAGCGTTGAGGCCTCCGGGACACACTCTTCGAACACCGGGGAGCTGTTTTTT.

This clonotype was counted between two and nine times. The CDR3 region is CAISESGTEETQYF. CDR3 nucleotide sequence: TGTGCCATCAGTGAGTCCGGAACTGAAGAGACCCAGTACTTC. The J gene is TRBJ2-5, the V gene TRBV10-3; D is unclear. The CDR3 is made up of 14 amino acids. Deletions cut 0 bases from V and 3 bases from J, with 8 bases between. Germline V CDR1 and CDR2: ENHRY, SYGVKD.

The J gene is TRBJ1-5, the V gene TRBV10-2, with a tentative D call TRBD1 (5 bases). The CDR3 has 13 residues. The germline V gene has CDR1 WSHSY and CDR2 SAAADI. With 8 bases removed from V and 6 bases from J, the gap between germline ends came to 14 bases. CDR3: CASRARDAQPQHF. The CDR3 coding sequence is TGCGCCAGCCGTGCCAGGGATGCTCAGCCCCAGCATTTT.

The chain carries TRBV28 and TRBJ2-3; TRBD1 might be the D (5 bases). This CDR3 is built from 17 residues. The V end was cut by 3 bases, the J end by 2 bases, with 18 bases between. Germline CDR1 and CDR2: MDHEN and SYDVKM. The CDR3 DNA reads TGTGCCAGCAGTTTTTCCCTCCCCGGCAGGGTCACAGATACGCAGTATTTT. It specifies CASSFSLPGRVTDTQYF.

CDR3 sequence reads: CSVESGAGGYTF. For the CDR3, the DNA is TGCAGCGTTGAGTCAGGGGCAGGTGGCTACACCTTC. This rearrangement joins TRBV29-1 to TRBJ1-2; D perhaps matches TRBD1 (6 bases). V lost 3 bases to trimming and J lost 7 bases, with 12 bases between them. The CDR3 loop spans 12 amino acids. The germline V gene encodes CDR1 SQVTM and CDR2 ANQGSEA. The variable domain in full, completed from reference TRBV29-1 and TRBJ1-2, reads SAVISQKPSRDICQRGTSLTIQCQVDSQVTMMFWYRQQPGQSLTLIATANQGSEATYESGFVIDKFPISRPNLTFSTLTVSNMSPEDSSIYLCSVESGAGGYTFGSGTRLTVV.

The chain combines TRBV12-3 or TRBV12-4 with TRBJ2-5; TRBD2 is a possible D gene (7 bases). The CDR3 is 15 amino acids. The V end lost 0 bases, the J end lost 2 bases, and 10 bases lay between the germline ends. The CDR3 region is CASSLAGGLQETQYF. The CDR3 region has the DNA TGTGCCAGCAGTTTAGCGGGGGGGCTTCAAGAGACCCAGTACTTC.

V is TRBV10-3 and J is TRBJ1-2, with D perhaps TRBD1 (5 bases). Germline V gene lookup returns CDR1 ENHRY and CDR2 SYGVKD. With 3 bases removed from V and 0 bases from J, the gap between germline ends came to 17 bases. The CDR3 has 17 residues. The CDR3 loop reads CAISDSRGGTANYGYTF. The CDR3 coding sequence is TGTGCCATCAGTGATAGTAGGGGCGGAACAGCTAACTATGGCTACACCTTC.